This T cell receptor beta chain appears in the sequencing data of a study of shared clonotypes between healthy human individuals. CD45RO-negative, CCR7-positively selected cells formed the naive CD8 fraction, excluding terminally differentiated effector memory CD45RA+ cells. Assay: immunoSEQ multiplex PCR; the TCRdb copy retains only in-frame clones and omits some. The sample has hundreds of thousands of clones; 85% to 95% are singletons. CDR1 and CDR2 (germline): SNHLY, FYNNEI. The CDR3 loop spans 15 amino acids. Trimming pared 2 bases from V and 3 bases from J, leaving 14 bases between. The sequencing sample was made of naive CD8+ T cells sorted from blood. The receptor's source is a woman under 40 in good health. V usage is TRBV2 and J usage is TRBJ2-7; D might be TRBD2 (5 bases). As DNA, the CDR3 is TGTGCCAGCAGTGAATCGTCTAGCCGTTTCTACGAGCAGTACTTC. It translates to CASSESSSRFYEQYF.